This T cell receptor beta chain came from a study of cytomegalovirus exposure and HLA in healthy donors. Findings of the study overall: Listed as cytomegalovirus-associated were about 160 TCR beta chains. The tendency of first-cohort TCR clusters to co-occur in the 120 or so validation repertoires was identified by a subsequent analysis.

CDR1 is SEHNR, CDR2 FQNEAQ, per germline (reference sequence). The CDR3 loop spans 14 amino acids. Trimming took off 5 bases at V and 5 bases at J, with 16 bases between the two ends. Only in-frame clones appear in the TCRdb table, and some are missing; sequencing was by immunoSEQ multiplex PCR. Of hundreds of thousands of clones listed, around nine tenths are singletons. A roughly 120-subject validation cohort, separate from the approximately 670-subject first cohort, supplied the donors. This clone turned up a few times. As yet, its antigen is unknown. The genes are TRBV7-9 and TRBJ2-7, with a tentative D call TRBD2 (6 bases). Sequenced: PBMCs. The sequence derives from a man between 18 and 29 years old in good health and CMV-seronegative. The CDR3 sequence is CASSPFREFHEQYF. As DNA, the CDR3 is TGTGCCAGCAGCCCCTTTCGGGAGTTTCACGAGCAGTACTTC.